This T cell receptor beta chain originates from a study of response to subunit inactivated influenza vaccine. Notes on the study in general: Authors suggested each seasonal flu vaccination may recruit only limited numbers of new T cells.

This CDR3 is built from 16 residues. Germline V lookup: CDR1 SGHVS, CDR2 FNYEAQ. Trimming cost V 3 bases and J 1 base; bases outside gene matches: 7. This clonotype showed up just a few times. The antigen is undetermined. TCRdb redid the calling of the RT-PCR reads with MiXCR, one entry per CDR3 protein. The sample has more than 400,000 distinct CDR3 sequences, 7.2% seen once. The sequenced sample was PBMCs from blood, obtained around 25 months after vaccination. The J gene is TRBJ2-3, the V gene TRBV7-6; 7 nucleotides line up with TRBD1. The TCR originated in a man aged 50 to 75 who received an inactivated influenza vaccine. As DNA, the CDR3 is TGTGCCAGCAGCTTTAGAACAGGGGTCGGCACAGATACGCAGTATTTT. Amino acids: CASSFRTGVGTDTQYF.